The present T cell receptor (beta chain) was sequenced within a study of blood T cells in healthy people across ages. Germline assignment: CDR1 MGHRA and CDR2 YSYEKL. Trimming took 0 bases from V and 4 from J; bases not matched to a gene: 14. This CDR3 is 19 amino acids long. There are a few counts of this clonotype. Together with a sample-barcoded 5' primer, a J-beta primer mix was included in a second PCR lasting roughly 6 to 12 cycles. TCRdb itself ran the 5' RACE reads through MiXCR, one entry per CDR3 protein. The sample carries 1 million or so distinct CDR3 sequences, approximately 25% recorded once. The same data also went into a second study, on T cells of mothers and their children.

The chain carries TRBV4-1 and TRBJ2-1; 8 bases line up with TRBD2. Sequenced: blood. This clonotype was sampled from a girl aged 2-10 years in good health. CDR3 nucleotide sequence: TGCGCCAGCAGCCAAGATAACGCGGCTAGCGGGCAGGGATACAATGAGCAGTTCTTC. This translates into CASSQDNAASGQGYNEQFF.